One and the same sample provided the 7 T cell receptor beta chains below, sequenced in a study of regulatory T cells. Amplification used 52 TRBV primers and 13 TRBJ primers. Assay: immunoSEQ multiplex PCR; the TCRdb copy retains only in-frame clones and omits some. The repertoire holds some 38,000 clones, with approximately 89% as singletons. Study results and limitations: In CD3G-deficient patients, conventional CD4+ T cells were enriched for hydrophobic CDR3 residues at positions 6 and 7.

These receptors have no identified antigens. The sequenced material came from conventional CD4+ T cells sorted from blood. Receptors originate from a person aged 18 to 35 with CD3G deficiency.

This clone was seen only once. The chain recombines TRBV5-1 with TRBJ2-2; D gene uncertain. The CDR3 has 13 residues. Germline CDR1 and CDR2: SGHRS and YFSETQ. V lost 4 bases, J lost 7 bases, and 11 bases lay in between. The CDR3 bases are TGCGCCAGCAGCCAAATCAATGGCGGGGAGCTGTTTTTT. It encodes CASSQINGGELFF.

The J gene is TRBJ1-1, the V gene TRBV28, with a possible D match to TRBD1 (5 bases). The V and J ends lost 7 bases and 1 base respectively, with 16 bases between them. The CDR3 covers 15 residues. CDR1 and CDR2 (germline): MDHEN, SYDVKM. The chain's CDR3 is CASKEGPPGNTEAFF. The CDR3 DNA is TGTGCCAGCAAAGAGGGGCCGCCGGGGAACACTGAAGCTTTCTTT.

CDR3 sequence (DNA): TGTGCCAGCTCGCGCGACAGGGACCAAGAGACCCAGTACTTC. Protein product: CASSRDRDQETQYF. The gene calls are TRBV18 and TRBJ2-5; TRBD1 matches 7 bases. CDR3 size: 14 residues. J gave up 0 bases and V 6 bases, and 4 bases lay outside the gene matches. Germline CDR1 is KGHSH and CDR2 is LQKENI.

The CDR3 DNA reads TGTGCCAGCGGGGGCGGGACCAACGAGGGTTACGAGCAGTACTTC. This codes for CASGGGTNEGYEQYF. V usage is TRBV28 and J usage is TRBJ2-7; D is perhaps TRBD1 or TRBD2 (6 bases each). This CDR3 spans 15 amino acids. CDR1 is MDHEN, CDR2 SYDVKM, per germline. V dropped 8 bases and J dropped 4 bases, with 21 bases sitting between them.

The CDR3 here is CASSIALAGGRRPYNEQFF. CDR3 nucleotide sequence: TGTGCCAGTAGTATAGCCCTAGCGGGAGGAAGGAGACCTTACAATGAGCAGTTCTTC. The chain uses TRBV19 and TRBJ2-1, with 11 bases matching TRBD2. The CDR3 consists of 19 residues. Per germline, CDR1 LNHDA and CDR2 SQIVND (reference sequence). With V trimmed by 1 base and J by 4 bases, 12 bases remained unmatched.

The genes are TRBV27 and TRBJ2-3; D unresolved. Trimming shortened V by 2 bases and J by 3 bases, and 9 bases separated the two germline ends. The length of the CDR3 is 14 residues. The germline CDR1 and CDR2 sequences are MNHEY and SMNVEV (reference sequence). The CDR3 sequence is CASSLSRATDTQYF. The CDR3 DNA is TGTGCCAGCAGTTTAAGTAGGGCGACAGATACGCAGTATTTT.

The chain has TRBV10-3 and TRBJ2-3; no reliable D call. CDR3 length: 14 amino acids. CDR1 is ENHRY and CDR2 is SYGVKD in the germline V gene. Trimming left V 0 bases short and J 6 bases short, with 10 bases between. The CDR3 loop reads CAISESGLRDTQYF. In DNA, the CDR3 is TGTGCCATCAGTGAGTCAGGGCTGCGGGATACGCAGTATTTT.